This T cell receptor (beta chain) was identified in a study of blood T cell repertoires in COVID-19. Participants were placed into cohorts based on the clinical history they reported. The germline gives CDR1 MNHNS, CDR2 SASEGT. V shed 2 bases and J shed 0 bases, with 11 bases lying between them. There are 16 residues in the CDR3. Repertoires were generated with immunoSEQ multiplex PCR, while TCRdb's copy carries only in-frame clones and drops some. The sample holds about 260,000 clones, roughly 80% seen once. The receptor's source is a man in his thirties or forties with acute COVID-19. The sequencing sample was made of PBMCs or T cells enriched from blood (not recorded which). The chain is built from TRBV6-1 and TRBJ1-5, with D unclear. The CDR3 protein is CASSERLIYSNQPQHF. CDR3 DNA: TGTGCCAGCAGTGAACGACTCATCTATAGCAATCAGCCCCAGCATTTT.